A selection of T cell receptor beta chains follows, all from one sample in a study of human CD4 T cells and Enterobacteriaceae. The table came from immunoSEQ multiplex PCR; TCRdb's copy has only in-frame clones and leaves some out. The sample lists approximately 700 clones; about 39% were seen once. The specimen sequenced was bacteria-reactive CD4+ T cells grown in culture. The receptors originated from a human donor in good health. Both conserved end residues are part of each CDR3. Each record gives: clone size, J gene, V gene, D gene, CDR3 DNA, CDR3 protein. D genes are given only for firm matches. Expanded clones are given a class, and other clones once, few, many or no size at all.

few	TRBJ1-3	TRBV30	.	TGTGCCTGGAGGGACAACTCTGGAAACACCATATATTTT	CAWRDNSGNTIYF
.	TRBJ1-2	TRBV5-8	.	TGTGCCAGCAGCTTGCCAGGCCGATCTAAAGGCTACACCTTC	CASSLPGRSKGYTF
few	TRBJ2-7	TRBV5-5	TRBD2	TGTGCCAGCAGCTCCTCTAGCGGGACCTCCTACGAGCAGTACTTC	CASSSSSGTSYEQYF
large	TRBJ1-1	TRBV4-3	.	TGCGCCAGCAGCCAAGGGCAGAACACTGAAGCTTTCTTT	CASSQGQNTEAFF